This T cell receptor beta chain was sequenced for a study of blood T cells in healthy people across ages. In the study overall: The template switching approach captured approximately one barcoded beta molecule for every two T cells.

This clonotype appeared many times. Its antigen is not identified. V dropped 3 bases and J dropped 0; count of bases not matched to a gene: 14. Germline CDR1 is MRHNA and CDR2 is SNTAGT. The CDR3 is 20 residues long. Findings and limits, study-wide: Higher naive T cell percentage went strongly together with higher TCR beta diversity.

Sample-barcoded 5' priming and a J-beta primer mix drove a second PCR of roughly 7 to 11 cycles. TCRdb processed the 5' RACE reads anew with MiXCR; each CDR3 protein has one entry. Of under 1,000,000 distinct CDR3 sequences in the sample, roughly 35% were seen once. The sequenced sample was blood. The chain carries TRBV6-4 and TRBJ2-3; 11 bases match TRBD2. The receptor was isolated from a man aged 18 to 30 in good health. The DNA for the CDR3 is TGTGCCAGCAGTGAAGCTAGCGGGGGGCCAACACGATCTAGCACAGATACGCAGTATTTT. The encoded protein is CASSEASGGPTRSSTDTQYF.